This T cell receptor beta chain comes out of a study of precursors of human CD4 cytotoxic T cells (dated by TCRdb to about 2018). Broadly, across the study: CD4+ memory subsets from 14 to 15 donors in total were covered by the bulk TCR-seq analysis. Sequences for both the TCRalpha and TCRbeta chains came out of the TCR-seq analysis of about 15 donors (table S7).

Broad study findings and their caveats: Compared with the TCM and TEM subsets, the IL-7Rhigh and IL-7R- TEMRA subsets had more restricted TCR repertoires, marked by lower diversity and more expanded clonotypes. A larger fraction of IL-7Rhigh TEMRA clonotypes than of TEM or TCM clonotypes was made up of expanded effector clonotypes. The authors noted that a human observational design cannot definitively establish the direction of differentiation between precursor and effector cells. Some bulk TCR-seq comparisons included only about 95% of the 14 donors, suggesting not every subset was available for every donor.

CDR1 is given as SGHTA and CDR2 as FQGNSA, both from the germline V gene. Inclusive of the bounding cysteine and phenylalanine, the CDR3 is 15 residues long. The sequence is cut down to CDR3 DNA, 45 bases in frame from base 1. At the junction V is shortened by 1 base and J by 2 bases, with 9 bases in between. To test whether a precursor-effector relationship exists among CD4 cytotoxic T cells, bulk UMI-based TCR sequencing was run on four sorted CD4+ memory subsets: TCM, TEM, IL-7Rhigh TEMRA, and IL-7R- TEMRA. Cells were obtained from peripheral blood mononuclear cells that had been isolated from human blood. This clonotype qualifies as large (0.1 to 1%). It has no known antigen specificity. Within one base of it there is no much larger clone, and no base qualities were kept. Reads for this sample came from an Illumina MiSeq. As for how the authors treated the data: The Shannon-Wiener index, calculated in VDJtools, was used to measure repertoire diversity. Expanded TCRbeta clonotypes were defined as those with a clonotype frequency of at least 3. TCRdb applied fastp at Q25 and MiXCR to the public reads, then kept only in-frame beta chains. Under each unique CDR3 protein, matching rows form one entry showing the most common genes and DNA. None of the V and J calls come from the authors' own analysis; TCRdb made them. This sample gives roughly 450 distinct CDR3 sequences in total; roughly a sixth of them show up just once. The top ten hold 10% to 15% of the sample.

Source material: memory CD4+ T cells from blood (PBMCs). The chain joins TRBV7-2 to TRBJ2-1, with a weak D call of TRBD1 (5 bases match). The receptor was derived from a human donor in good health. CDR3 loop: CASSLDWTTYNEQFF. The bases are TGTGCCAGCAGCTTAGACTGGACAACCTACAATGAGCAGTTCTTC.